This note documents a single TCR beta chain sequence. This entry is derived from a study of OX40 agonist ivuxolimab in advanced cancers. Study summary: Participants averaged approximately 60 years of age (range about 23 to 90) and were approximately 81% male. Partial responses were achieved by three patients, of whom one had hepatocellular carcinoma and two had cutaneous melanoma.

This CDR3 spans 14 amino acids. Per germline, CDR1 SGHTA and CDR2 FQGTGA. V lost 5 bases and J lost 6, with 17 bases in between. Produced via immunoSEQ multiplex PCR; TCRdb's table is partial and in-frame only. The sample consists of 65,000 to 80,000 clones, approximately 82% of them appearing once. Sequenced here: CD4+ or CD8+ T cells sorted from blood, sampled in a trial of the OX40 agonist ivuxolimab. This chain uses TRBV7-3 with TRBJ2-7; D ambiguous. This receptor was identified in an adult with an advanced solid tumor such as melanoma, head and neck, liver or kidney cancer. The DNA of the CDR3 is TGTGCCAGCAGCCCCGGAGCAAGTTCGGCCGAGCAGTACTTC. Translation: CASSPGASSAEQYF.